This section outlines one T cell receptor beta chain sequence together with its context. Its antigen is undetermined. Only in-frame clones appear in the TCRdb table, and some are missing; sequencing was by immunoSEQ multiplex PCR. The sample shows more than 90,000 clones, more than 75% of them seen only once. The data were obtained in a study of T cell responses to AZD1222 COVID-19 vaccine. Study outcomes and limitations: The study sampled repertoires only after the peak T cell response. With two AZD1222 doses given, Spike-specific TCR breadth and depth both rose. Spike was spanned by vaccine-associated CD4 TCRs, with dominance at 160-218 and 743-854.

The CDR3 runs to 17 residues. The V segment lost 0 bases and the J segment 2 bases; nucleotides outside the gene matches: 5. Germline CDR1 reads SGHDT; CDR2 reads YYEEEE. The chain couples TRBV5-6 to TRBJ1-3, with 10 bases matching TRBD1. This TCR was recovered from an adult in good health. The sample was peripheral blood, taken on day 0 of AZD1222 vaccination. CDR3 loop: CASSLEIGTGAGNTIYF. In DNA, the CDR3 is TGTGCCAGCAGCTTGGAGATCGGGACAGGGGCTGGAAACACCATATATTTT.